This TCR beta chain was captured in a study of metastatic and nonmetastatic thyroid tumors. Background on the study: Comparative analysis of repertoires was undertaken across blood and tumor or nodule tissue obtained from malignant and benign thyroid patients.

None of the patients had undergone any treatment ahead of thyroid surgery. Study-level findings and limits: Malignant thyroid tumors reportedly exceeded benign nodules significantly in TCR beta diversity, with the difference appearing in blood and tumor.

Remarks on this clone: Antigen specificity is unknown.

V shed 1 base and J shed 5 bases, with 13 bases lying between them. Per the germline V gene, CDR1 is SGHNT and CDR2 is YENEEA. The CDR3 extends over 15 amino acids. TCRdb reanalyzed the PCR reads via MiXCR. Of under 95,000 clones detected, approximately 12% appear once; the ten largest clones hold over 9%. The sequence came from a female donor with papillary thyroid cancer or a benign thyroid nodule (not recorded which). Some clones in this sample may be carry-over from other donors' samples. V is TRBV11-3 and J is TRBJ2-3; D is undetermined. The specimen sequenced was blood. In nucleotides, the CDR3 is TGTGCCAGCAGCTTAGGACGTACCATGGGAGATACGCAGTATTTT. It encodes CASSLGRTMGDTQYF.